The present entry profiles one TCR beta chain with its context. This entry is derived from a study of blood T cell repertoires in COVID-19. As for the study in general: Acute-phase and convalescent COVID-19 samples originated in the United States, Italy and Spain.

Individuals drawn from 24 US areas were roughly 18 to 89 years old. Two negative PCRs, clearance, or symptom resolution characterized the recovered Cohort 3 donors. Trimming shortened V by 0 bases and J by 0 bases, and 6 bases separated the two germline ends. The CDR3 runs 15 residues. Germline lookup yields CDR1 SGHRS and CDR2 YFSETQ. Original analysis: Amplification from reference gene primers served as the basis for estimated nucleated cell counts. Repertoires were generated with immunoSEQ multiplex PCR, while TCRdb's copy carries only in-frame clones and drops some. V, J and clone size reflect that table, while D and trimming were determined from the DNA. The table lists about 140,000 clones, around 86% of them singletons.

The rearrangement uses TRBV5-1 and TRBJ1-4; the D is unclear. Material: PBMCs or T cells enriched from blood (not recorded which). The source of this sequence is a man between 60 and 70 years old who had recovered from COVID-19. CDR3 bases: TGCGCCAGCAGCTTGGAGGCGGCAACTAATGAAAAACTGTTTTTT. Translation gives CASSLEAATNEKLFF.